This T cell receptor (beta chain) appears in the sequencing data of a study of blood T cells in healthy people across ages. Trimming at V came to 5 bases and at J to 3 bases, leaving 5 bases not matched to a gene. Germline CDR1 SQVTM, CDR2 ANQGSEA. The CDR3 runs 14 residues. A second PCR, run for about 7 to 11 cycles, used a sample-barcoded 5' primer plus a J-beta primer mix. TCRdb reprocessed the 5' RACE reads via MiXCR and lists one record per CDR3 protein. This sample yields over 1.5 million distinct CDR3 sequences, of which just under 50% are seen a single time; about 2.1% belongs to the top ten.

The receptor was isolated from a middle-aged woman in good health. This rearrangement joins TRBV29-1 to TRBJ2-5, with 11 bases aligning to TRBD2. Specimen: blood. DNA of the CDR3: TGCAGCGTTTGGCCGGGACTAGCGGAAGAGACCCAGTACTTC. Its translation is CSVWPGLAEETQYF.